One and the same sample provided the 7 T cell receptor beta chains below, sequenced in a study of blood T cell repertoires in COVID-19 (TCRdb year 2020). The library was prepared using the immunoSEQ multiplex PCR assay. TCRdb re-hosts the immuneACCESS table, in-frame sequences only. Its copies lack some clones; in the studies checked, an unresolved V gene accounts for under half of them, and the cause for the rest is not known. The sample table lists a few hundred thousand clones, around 90% of them with a count of one. The top ten clonotypes cover 0.8% to 1.3% of the sample. What was sequenced was peripheral blood. The receptors were sampled from a middle-aged woman with COVID-19, enrolled during active disease.

J is TRBJ2-7 and V is TRBV18, with D perhaps matching TRBD1 (6 bases). CDR3 size: 15 residues. The V gene's germline CDR1 is KGHSH and CDR2 LQKENI. The V gene lost 3 bases and the J gene lost 3 bases, with 15 bases spanning the gap. CDR3 sequence: CASSPWGQVIYEQYF. As DNA, the CDR3 is TGTGCCAGCTCACCTTGGGGACAAGTGATCTACGAGCAGTACTTC.

V gene TRBV29-1 combines with J gene TRBJ2-1; 10 bases map to TRBD1. V lost 6 bases, J lost 7 bases, and 9 bases stayed unmatched. The CDR3 spans 14 residues. Looked up from germline, CDR1 is SQVTM and CDR2 is ANQGSEA. The CDR3 nucleotides read TGCAGCGTAATCGGGACAGGGGTCAGGAATGAGCAGTTCTTC. Translation gives CSVIGTGVRNEQFF.

This clone was observed once. At the DNA level, this CDR3 is encoded by other sequences in the same sample as well. V usage is TRBV7-9 and J usage is TRBJ1-1; maybe TRBD1 (5 bases). The germline gives CDR1 SEHNR, CDR2 FQNEAQ (reference sequence). The V gene lost 2 bases and the J gene lost 2 bases, with 9 bases spanning the gap. The CDR3 contains 14 residues. CDR3 sequence: CASSLLTVNTEAFF. The DNA of the CDR3 is TGTGCCAGCAGCTTACTGACAGTTAACACTGAAGCTTTCTTT.

The chain employs TRBV10-1 and TRBJ1-2; no definite D call. The CDR3 loop spans 12 amino acids. Trimming cost V 4 bases and J 3 bases, with 6 bases left between them. Germline CDR1 and CDR2: WNHNN and SYGVQD (reference sequence). DNA for the CDR3: TGCGCCAGCAGTGCGGGGTACTATGGCTACACCTTC. Encoded protein: CASSAGYYGYTF.

V usage is TRBV19 and J usage is TRBJ1-2; 7 bases fit TRBD1. V lost 3 bases and J lost 8; bases outside the gene matches: 12. The CDR3 totals 15 residues. The germline CDR1 and CDR2 sequences are LNHDA and SQIVND (reference sequence). Written as DNA, the CDR3 is TGTGCCAGTAGTATCGGACAGGTCGACGTGGTGGGCTACACCTTC. It translates to CASSIGQVDVVGYTF.

This sequence joins TRBV7-9 and TRBJ2-3, with D perhaps TRBD1 (6 bases). The CDR3 totals 13 residues. Germline V gene sequence: CDR1 SEHNR, CDR2 FQNEAQ (reference sequence). The V end was cut by 4 bases, the J end by 3 bases, with 8 bases between. CDR3 coding DNA: TGTGCCAGCAGCTCCCAGGGGACAGATACGCAGTATTTT. It encodes CASSSQGTDTQYF.

This clone was seen just once. V gene TRBV7-9 combines with J gene TRBJ1-6; D unclear. Trimming stripped 5 bases from V and 7 bases from J, with 9 bases between. CDR3 length: 13 residues. Germline V lookup: CDR1 SEHNR, CDR2 FQNEAQ (reference sequence). The CDR3 is CASSPTGNSPLHF. CDR3 nucleotide sequence: TGTGCCAGCAGCCCCACGGGGAATTCACCCCTCCACTTT.